A single TCR beta chain is shown here with its context. Its specificity is not known. CDR1 is KGHDR, CDR2 SFDVKD, per germline. The CDR3 extends over 14 amino acids. Trimming removed 5 bases from V and 11 bases from J, with 19 bases in between. The data derive from a study of CD8+CD57+ T cells in acquired aplastic anemia. Across the study: DNA from sorted CD4+ and CD8+ cells averaged about 3.2 ug. On average, healthy donors gave approximately 11 million reads for CD4+ cells.

Notes on the study in general: Some 31 sequences, all CD8+ CDR3, were shared between patients and controls. Between the patient and control groups, CD8+ Simpson's diversity did not differ significantly.

Genomic DNA, serving as template, underwent TCR beta VDJ and CDR3 profiling. Each CDR3 protein gets one entry after TCRdb re-called the reads with MiXCR. The repertoire holds about 81,000 distinct CDR3 sequences, more than 40% seen once, with 66% in the top ten. The chain employs TRBV24-1 and TRBJ2-3; D gene uncertain. The TCR comes from a human donor in good health, serving as a control. The sequencing sample was made of sorted CD4+, CD8+, or CD8+CD57+ T cells (not recorded which) from PBMCs. CDR3 sequence: CATSGLPPYNEQYF. For the CDR3, the DNA is TGTGCCACCAGTGGACTCCCTCCGTACAATGAGCAGTATTTT.